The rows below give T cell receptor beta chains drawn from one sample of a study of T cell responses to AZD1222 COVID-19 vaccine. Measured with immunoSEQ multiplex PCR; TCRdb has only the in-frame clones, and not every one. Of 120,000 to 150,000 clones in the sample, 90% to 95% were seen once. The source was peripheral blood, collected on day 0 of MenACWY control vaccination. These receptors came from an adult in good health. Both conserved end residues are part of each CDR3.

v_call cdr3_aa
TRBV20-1 CTIGGRTGYTF
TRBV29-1 CSHRGARETQYF
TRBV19 CASSMLAGGNEQFF
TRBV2 CASVQGTDTQYF
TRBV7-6 CASSAVGEAFF
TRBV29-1 CSVGRQNTEAFF
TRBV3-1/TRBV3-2 CASSRRSGNTGELFF
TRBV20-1 CSASDSGRQETQYF
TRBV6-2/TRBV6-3 CASSFNRGMNTEAFF
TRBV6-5 CASRKREFHEQYF
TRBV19 CASSTVRDRGETEAFF
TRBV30 CAWRSSGATYEQYF
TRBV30 CAWKSSGPYEQYF
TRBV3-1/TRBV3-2 CASSQIDRDGGYTF
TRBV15 CATSREKTGGSYGYTF
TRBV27 CASSLDPARRDTIYF
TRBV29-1 CSVAGQMMNTEAFF
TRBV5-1 CASSLSGSSYNEQFF